These 24 T cell receptor beta chains share one sample of origin, sequenced in a study of neurological immune-mediated disorders. TCRdb recomputed calls from the 5' RACE reads with MiXCR, one row per CDR3 protein. The top ten clones hold about 2% of a sample with approximately 68,000 distinct CDR3 sequences, 4.8% of them seen once. Input material: PBMCs. These receptors came from a woman in her 70s with multiple sclerosis.

In nucleotides, the CDR3 is TGCAGTGCCCCCTGGGCTCAACAAGGCTACACCTTC. Translated, it gives CSAPWAQQGYTF. The chain employs TRBV20-1 and TRBJ1-2; D unresolved. Germline V lookup: CDR1 DFQATT, CDR2 SNEGSKA (reference sequence). The CDR3 is 12 residues long. Trimming removed 6 bases from V and 8 bases from J, with 16 bases in between.

This clonotype was detected many times. This sequence joins TRBV5-1 and TRBJ2-3; the D gene is possibly TRBD2 (6 bases). V was clipped by 6 bases and J by 1 base, with 18 bases between them. CDR1 and CDR2 from the germline V gene are SGHRS and YFSETQ. The CDR3 contains 16 residues. In nucleotides, the CDR3 is TGCGCCAGCACCCCTATTGGGGGGTCTGGCACAGATACGCAGTATTTT. It yields the protein CASTPIGGSGTDTQYF. Together with reference TRBV5-1 and TRBJ2-3, the CDR3 gives the full variable domain: KAGVTQTPRYLIKTRGQQVTLSCSPISGHRSVSWYQQTPGQGLQFLFEYFSETQRNKGNFPGRFSGRQFSNSRSEMNVSTLELGDSALYLCASTPIGGSGTDTQYFGPGTRLTVL.

In its sample, this clonotype was seen many times. This chain connects TRBV3-1 to TRBJ2-5; possibly TRBD2 for D (6 bases). With 4 bases removed from V and 1 base from J, the gap between germline ends came to 10 bases. Germline CDR1 LGHDT, CDR2 YNNKEL (reference sequence). The CDR3 has 14 amino acids. CDR3 protein: CASSLRGLQETQYF. CDR3 sequence (DNA): TGTGCCAGCAGCCTTAGGGGACTCCAAGAGACCCAGTACTTC.

V gene TRBV9 combines with J gene TRBJ2-2, with no clear D. V dropped 2 bases and J dropped 2 bases, with 13 bases sitting between them. Germline V gene data show CDR1 as SGDLS and CDR2 as YYNGEE. The CDR3 spans 16 residues. In DNA, the CDR3 is TGTGCCAGCAGCGTCGGGCAGGCGATAAACACCGGGGAGCTGTTTTTT. Its protein is CASSVGQAINTGELFF.

This clonotype was detected ten times or more. CDR3 loop: CASSRALAGPTGELFF. The CDR3 region has the DNA TGTGCCAGCAGTCGGGCCTTAGCGGGCCCTACCGGGGAGCTGTTTTTT. The chain has TRBV7-2 and TRBJ2-2, with 7 bases lining up with TRBD2. Germline V gene data show CDR1 as SGHTA and CDR2 as FQGNSA. V shed 6 bases and J 5 bases; nucleotides not matched to a gene: 12. This CDR3 comprises 16 residues.

CDR3 coding DNA: TGTGCCAGCAGCTTGGGGTTGACAAACACCGGGGAGCTGTTTTTT. Protein: CASSLGLTNTGELFF. The chain recombines TRBV5-6 with TRBJ2-2, with D unclear. This CDR3 has 15 amino acids. V was clipped by 0 bases and J by 2 bases, with 8 bases between them. CDR1 and CDR2 from the germline V gene are SGHDT and YYEEEE.

This clonotype was detected ten times or more. The chain recombines TRBV4-3 with TRBJ2-7; the match to TRBD2 covers 7 bases. V was pared by 4 bases and J by 5 bases, with 5 bases of the junction left unmatched. Germline V gene data show CDR1 as LGHNA and CDR2 as YSLEER. This CDR3 comprises 13 residues. The CDR3 nucleotides are TGCGCCAGCAGCCCCAGCGGGGCGGACGAGCAGTACTTC. As protein: CASSPSGADEQYF.

This clonotype was counted ten times or more. The chain joins TRBV5-1 to TRBJ2-1; tentative D call: TRBD2 (6 bases). The V and J ends lost 4 bases and 0 bases respectively, with 11 bases between them. The CDR3 has 15 amino acids. CDR1 is SGHRS and CDR2 is YFSETQ in the germline V gene. CDR3 amino acids: CASSVGGTSYNEQFF. CDR3 coding DNA: TGCGCCAGCAGCGTAGGAGGGACCTCCTACAATGAGCAGTTCTTC.

This clonotype was counted ten times or more. This sequence joins TRBV24-1 and TRBJ2-6; TRBD1 is a possible D gene (6 bases). V was pared by 0 bases and J by 2 bases, with 10 bases between. The CDR3 is 17 residues long. CDR1 is KGHDR, CDR2 SFDVKD, per germline. The CDR3 spells CATSDLLGAAGANVLTF. The DNA for the CDR3 is TGTGCCACCAGTGATTTGTTGGGGGCAGCTGGGGCCAACGTCCTGACTTTC.

At least ten counts were recorded for this clonotype. The chain carries TRBV3-1 and TRBJ1-6; D remains unclear. V dropped 2 bases and J dropped 5 bases, with 7 bases sitting between them. The germline V gene encodes CDR1 LGHDT and CDR2 YNNKEL (reference sequence). The CDR3 runs 14 residues. CDR3 nucleotide sequence: TGTGCCAGCAGCCAATACGGAGATAATTCACCCCTCCACTTT. Residues: CASSQYGDNSPLHF.

This clonotype appeared many times. This chain joins TRBV6-6 and TRBJ2-5, with D perhaps matching TRBD1 (5 bases). V gave up 2 bases and J gave up 2 bases, with 12 bases separating them. The CDR3 consists of 15 residues. Per the germline V gene, CDR1 is MNHNY and CDR2 is SVGAGI (reference sequence). The CDR3 region has the DNA TGTGCCAGCAGTTACGGAGACAGTGCTCAAGAGACCCAGTACTTC. It yields the protein CASSYGDSAQETQYF.

This clonotype has ten or more counts. This chain connects TRBV7-9 to TRBJ2-2; tentative D call: TRBD2 (6 bases). Germline CDR1 reads SEHNR; CDR2 reads FQNEAQ (reference sequence). V lost 5 bases, J lost 0 bases, and 16 bases lay in between. The CDR3 is 17 amino acids. CDR3 bases: TGTGCCAGCAGCCAACTCCTGGCGGGGCCGAACACCGGGGAGCTGTTTTTT. Translated, it gives CASSQLLAGPNTGELFF.

This clonotype was counted many times. The V and J genes are TRBV12-3 or TRBV12-4 and TRBJ2-7; 7 nucleotides align to TRBD1. V trimming: 2 bases; J trimming: 4 bases; junction bases outside the gene matches: 5. This CDR3 is 14 amino acids long. CDR3 bases: TGTGCCAGCAGTTTAAGGGACAGTGGGTACGAGCAGTACTTC. As protein: CASSLRDSGYEQYF.

The table lists this clonotype with a few counts. This chain joins TRBV10-2 and TRBJ2-7, with 7 bases lining up with TRBD2. V was clipped by 0 bases and J by 2 bases; unmatched bases: 4. This CDR3 has 15 amino acids. Germline V gene data show CDR1 as WSHSY and CDR2 as SAAADI. This CDR3 is CASSESSGVTYEQYF. In nucleotides, the CDR3 is TGCGCCAGCAGTGAGTCAAGCGGGGTTACCTACGAGCAGTACTTC.

Ten or more counts support this clonotype. The rearrangement uses TRBV5-1 and TRBJ2-7; 10 bases agree with TRBD2. The CDR3 totals 17 residues. Germline V gene data show CDR1 as SGHRS and CDR2 as YFSETQ. Trimming cost V 0 bases and J 3 bases; bases outside gene matches: 9. The CDR3 sequence is CASSLGTSGIRGYEQYF. The CDR3 coding sequence is TGCGCCAGCAGCTTGGGAACTAGCGGGATTAGGGGCTACGAGCAGTACTTC.

This clonotype was seen repeatedly, ten times or more. The J gene is TRBJ2-7, the V gene TRBV20-1, with a tentative D call TRBD2 (5 bases). CDR1 DFQATT and CDR2 SNEGSKA come from the germline V gene (reference sequence). V lost 4 bases, J lost 4 bases, and 17 bases lay in between. The CDR3 is 14 amino acids. CDR3 loop: CSAILSGKRYEQYF. CDR3 DNA: TGCAGTGCTATACTGAGCGGAAAGCGGTACGAGCAGTACTTC.

This clonotype showed up many times. The chain is built from TRBV20-1 and TRBJ2-1; 7 nucleotides line up with TRBD2. Germline V gene lookup returns CDR1 DFQATT and CDR2 SNEGSKA (reference sequence). This CDR3 has 14 amino acids. CDR3 DNA sequence: TGCAGCGCATACAGGCGGGAGAAAAACAATGAGCAGTTCTTC. This codes for CSAYRREKNNEQFF.

This clonotype occurred many times. The chain combines TRBV20-1 with TRBJ2-4, with D perhaps TRBD1 or TRBD2 (5 bases each). The length of the CDR3 is 13 residues. The germline V gene has CDR1 DFQATT and CDR2 SNEGSKA (reference sequence). V lost 5 bases, J lost 0 bases, and 8 bases lay in between. This CDR3 reads CSAGGIAKNIQYF. DNA of the CDR3: TGCAGTGCTGGGGGAATAGCCAAAAACATTCAGTACTTC.

In this sample, this clonotype turned up many times. The V call is TRBV5-1, the J call TRBJ2-7, with 9 bases identical to TRBD1. The V gene's germline CDR1 is SGHRS and CDR2 YFSETQ. The V segment lost 0 bases and the J segment 3 bases; nucleotides outside the gene matches: 10. This CDR3 has 17 residues. CDR3 bases: TGCGCCAGCAGCTTGGCTGGGACAGGGTTGGGCTACTACGAGCAGTACTTC. This sequence encodes CASSLAGTGLGYYEQYF.

This clonotype was seen ten or more times. The J gene is TRBJ1-3, the V gene TRBV5-5; D is ambiguous. CDR3 size: 15 residues. V lost 0 bases and J 3 bases, leaving 10 bases between the germline ends. The germline V gene encodes CDR1 SGHKS and CDR2 YYEKEE (reference sequence). The CDR3 region is CASSLASFYGNTIYF. The CDR3 DNA is TGTGCCAGCAGCTTGGCCAGTTTCTATGGAAACACCATATATTTT.

This clonotype has a count of ten or more. CDR3: CSAGQGRGNTEAFF. The CDR3 bases are TGCAGCGCCGGACAGGGGCGGGGTAACACTGAAGCTTTCTTT. The chain employs TRBV29-1 and TRBJ1-1; 9 bases match TRBD1. After removal of 7 bases from V and 2 bases from J, the junction contained 8 bases not matched to a gene. The germline CDR1 and CDR2 sequences are SQVTM and ANQGSEA. This CDR3 is 14 amino acids long.

This clonotype was counted ten times or more. The chain employs TRBV20-1 and TRBJ2-1, with TRBD2 matching 14 bases. Trimming removed 2 bases from V and 10 bases from J; junction bases left unmatched: 7. This CDR3 is built from 15 residues. Germline assignment: CDR1 DFQATT and CDR2 SNEGSKA (reference sequence). The CDR3 DNA sequence: TGCAGTGCTAGACCCGGGACTAGCGGGAGAGGGGAGCAGTTCTTC. Protein: CSARPGTSGRGEQFF.

This clonotype was seen only a few times. This sequence joins TRBV20-1 and TRBJ1-6, with TRBD1 identical over 7 bases. The germline V gene encodes CDR1 DFQATT and CDR2 SNEGSKA (reference sequence). The CDR3 consists of 11 residues. The V gene end was trimmed by 7 bases and the J gene end by 9 bases; junction bases not matched to a gene: 3. DNA for the CDR3: TGCAGTGTCGGGACAGCTTCACCCCTCCACTTT. This encodes CSVGTASPLHF.

This clonotype was picked up many times. CDR3 protein: CAIRDSGGAYEQYF. The CDR3, as DNA: TGTGCCATCAGGGATAGCGGAGGCGCCTACGAGCAGTACTTC. This chain links TRBV10-3 with TRBJ2-7; a possible D gene is TRBD2 (6 bases). Between the trimmed V and J ends, which lost 6 bases and 2 bases, there was a span of 14 bases. Germline-derived CDR1 and CDR2 are ENHRY and SYGVKD. There are 14 residues in the CDR3.